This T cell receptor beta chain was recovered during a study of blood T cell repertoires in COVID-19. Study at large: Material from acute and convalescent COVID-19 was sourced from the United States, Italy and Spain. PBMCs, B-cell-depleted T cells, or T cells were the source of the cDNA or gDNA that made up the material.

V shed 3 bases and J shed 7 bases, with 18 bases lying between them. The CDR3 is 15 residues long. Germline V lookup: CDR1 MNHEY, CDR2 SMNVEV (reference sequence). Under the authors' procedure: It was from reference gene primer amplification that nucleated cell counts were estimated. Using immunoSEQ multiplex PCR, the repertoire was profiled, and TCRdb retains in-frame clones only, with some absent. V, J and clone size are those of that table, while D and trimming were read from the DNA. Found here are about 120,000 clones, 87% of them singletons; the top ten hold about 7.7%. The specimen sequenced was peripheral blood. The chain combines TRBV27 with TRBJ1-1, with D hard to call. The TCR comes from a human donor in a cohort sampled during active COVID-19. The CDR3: CASSFNKVSGREAFF. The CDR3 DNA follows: TGTGCCAGCAGTTTCAACAAGGTGTCAGGCCGTGAAGCTTTCTTT.